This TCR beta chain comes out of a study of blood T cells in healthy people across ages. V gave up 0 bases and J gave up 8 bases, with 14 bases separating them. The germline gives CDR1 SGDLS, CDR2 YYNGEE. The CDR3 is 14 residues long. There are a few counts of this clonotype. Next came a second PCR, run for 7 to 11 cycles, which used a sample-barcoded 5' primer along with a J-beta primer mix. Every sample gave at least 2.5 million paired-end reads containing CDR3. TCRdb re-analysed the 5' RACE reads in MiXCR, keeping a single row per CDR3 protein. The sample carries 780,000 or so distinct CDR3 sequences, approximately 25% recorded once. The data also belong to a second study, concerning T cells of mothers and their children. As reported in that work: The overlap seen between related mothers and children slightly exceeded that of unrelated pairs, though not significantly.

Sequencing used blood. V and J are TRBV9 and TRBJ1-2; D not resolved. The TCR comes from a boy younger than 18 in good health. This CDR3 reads CASSVDSGTMGYTF. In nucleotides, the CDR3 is TGTGCCAGCAGCGTAGACAGTGGAACTATGGGCTACACCTTC.